This T cell receptor beta chain is drawn from a study of control samples from healthy donors and cancer patients. Sequenced by immunoSEQ multiplex PCR; TCRdb stores in-frame clones only, minus some. The sample consists of roughly 150,000 clones, about 91% of them appearing once. Germline V gene sequence: CDR1 LNHDA, CDR2 SQIVND (reference sequence). This CDR3 region has 15 residues. Trimming took 3 bases from V and 1 from J, leaving 10 bases between them. This chain joins TRBV19 and TRBJ1-5; D unresolved. Sequencing input: blood. The sequence came from a man younger than 35 in good health. CDR3 nucleotide sequence: TGTGCCAGTAGTATTTTTTCTTCCAGCAATCAGCCCCAGCATTTT. Translation: CASSIFSSSNQPQHF. The whole variable domain, filled in from reference TRBV19 and TRBJ1-5, reads DGGITQSPKYLFRKEGQNVTLSCEQNLNHDAMYWYRQDPGQGLRLIYYSQIVNDFQKGDIAEGYSVSREKKESFPLTVTSAQKNPTAFYLCASSIFSSSNQPQHFGDGTRLSIL.